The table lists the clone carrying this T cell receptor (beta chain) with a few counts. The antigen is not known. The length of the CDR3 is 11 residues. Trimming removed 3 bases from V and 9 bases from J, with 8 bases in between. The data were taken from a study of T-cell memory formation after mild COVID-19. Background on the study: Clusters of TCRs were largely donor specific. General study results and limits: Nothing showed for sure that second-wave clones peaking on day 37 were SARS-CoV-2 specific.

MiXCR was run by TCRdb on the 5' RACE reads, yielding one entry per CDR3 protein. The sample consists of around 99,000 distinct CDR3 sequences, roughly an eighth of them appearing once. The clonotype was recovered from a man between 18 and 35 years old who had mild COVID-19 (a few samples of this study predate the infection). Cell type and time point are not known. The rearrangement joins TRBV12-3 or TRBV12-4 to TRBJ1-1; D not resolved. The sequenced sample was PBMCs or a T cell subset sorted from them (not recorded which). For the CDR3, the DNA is TGTGCCAGCAGTTTTAACCTCCAAGCTTTCTTT. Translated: CASSFNLQAFF.